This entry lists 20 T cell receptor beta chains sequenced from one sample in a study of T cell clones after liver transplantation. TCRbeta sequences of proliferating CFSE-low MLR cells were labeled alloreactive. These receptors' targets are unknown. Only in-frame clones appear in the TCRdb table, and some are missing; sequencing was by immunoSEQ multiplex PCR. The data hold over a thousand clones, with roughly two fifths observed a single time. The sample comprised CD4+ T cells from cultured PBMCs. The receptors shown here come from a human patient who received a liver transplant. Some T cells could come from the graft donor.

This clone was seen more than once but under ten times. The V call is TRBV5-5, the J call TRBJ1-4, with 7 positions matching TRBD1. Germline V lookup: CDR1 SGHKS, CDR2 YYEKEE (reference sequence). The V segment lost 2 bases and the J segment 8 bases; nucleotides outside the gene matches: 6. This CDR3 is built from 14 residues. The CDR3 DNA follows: TGTGCCAGCAGCTTCACAGGGGTCGAGGAAAAACTGTTTTTT. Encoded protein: CASSFTGVEEKLFF.

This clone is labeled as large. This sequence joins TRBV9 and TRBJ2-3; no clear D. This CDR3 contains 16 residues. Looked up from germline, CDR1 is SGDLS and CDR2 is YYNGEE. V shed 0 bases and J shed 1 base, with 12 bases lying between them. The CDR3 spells CASSVVGIPGTDTQYF. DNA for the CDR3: TGTGCCAGCAGCGTAGTAGGAATCCCGGGCACAGATACGCAGTATTTT.

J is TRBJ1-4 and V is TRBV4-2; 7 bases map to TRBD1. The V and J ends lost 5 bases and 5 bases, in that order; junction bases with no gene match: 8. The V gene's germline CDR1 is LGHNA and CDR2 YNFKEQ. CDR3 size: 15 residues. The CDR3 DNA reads TGTGCCAGCAGCTTTTCGGGACAGAGGAATGAAAAACTGTTTTTT. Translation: CASSFSGQRNEKLFF.

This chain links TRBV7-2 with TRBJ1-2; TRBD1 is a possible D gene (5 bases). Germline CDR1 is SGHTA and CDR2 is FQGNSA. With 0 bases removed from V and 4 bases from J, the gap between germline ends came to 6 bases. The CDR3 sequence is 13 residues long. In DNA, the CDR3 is TGTGCCAGCAGCTTAGCCCAGGGCTATGGCTACACCTTC. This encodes CASSLAQGYGYTF. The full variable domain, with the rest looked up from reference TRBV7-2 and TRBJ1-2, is GAGVSQSPSNKVTEKGKDVELRCDPISGHTALYWYRQSLGQGLEFLIYFQGNSAPDKSGLPSDRFSAERTGGSVSTLTIQRTQQEDSAVYLCASSLAQGYGYTFGSGTRLTVV.

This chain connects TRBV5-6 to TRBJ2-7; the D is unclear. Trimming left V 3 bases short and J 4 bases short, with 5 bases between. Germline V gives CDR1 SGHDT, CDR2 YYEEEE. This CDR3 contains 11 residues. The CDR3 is CASSSVYEQYF. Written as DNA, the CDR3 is TGTGCCAGCAGCTCTGTATACGAGCAGTACTTC.

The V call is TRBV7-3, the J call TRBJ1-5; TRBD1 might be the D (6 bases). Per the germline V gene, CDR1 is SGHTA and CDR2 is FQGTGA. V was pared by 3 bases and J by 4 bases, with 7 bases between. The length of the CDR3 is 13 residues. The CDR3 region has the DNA TGTGCCAGCAGCTTCGACAGGAATCAGCCCCAGCATTTT. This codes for CASSFDRNQPQHF.

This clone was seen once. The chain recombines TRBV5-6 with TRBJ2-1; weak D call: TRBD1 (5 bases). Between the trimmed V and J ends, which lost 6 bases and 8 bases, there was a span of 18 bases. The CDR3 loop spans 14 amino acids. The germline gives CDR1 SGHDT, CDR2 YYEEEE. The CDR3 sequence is CASIMGQERHEQFF. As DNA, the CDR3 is TGTGCCAGCATCATGGGGCAGGAGAGGCATGAGCAGTTCTTC.

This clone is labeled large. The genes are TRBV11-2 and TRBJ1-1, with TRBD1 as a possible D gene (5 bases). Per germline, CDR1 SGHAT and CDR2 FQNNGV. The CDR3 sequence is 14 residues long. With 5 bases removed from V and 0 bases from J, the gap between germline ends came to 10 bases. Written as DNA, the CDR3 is TGTGCCAGCAGCCCCGGGGCCGTGAACACTGAAGCTTTCTTT. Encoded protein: CASSPGAVNTEAFF.

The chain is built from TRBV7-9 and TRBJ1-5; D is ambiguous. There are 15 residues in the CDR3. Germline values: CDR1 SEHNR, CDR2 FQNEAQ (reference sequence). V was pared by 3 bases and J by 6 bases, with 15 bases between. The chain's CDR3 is CASSLGDNSGQPQHF. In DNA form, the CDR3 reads TGTGCCAGCAGCTTGGGCGACAATTCAGGTCAGCCCCAGCATTTT.

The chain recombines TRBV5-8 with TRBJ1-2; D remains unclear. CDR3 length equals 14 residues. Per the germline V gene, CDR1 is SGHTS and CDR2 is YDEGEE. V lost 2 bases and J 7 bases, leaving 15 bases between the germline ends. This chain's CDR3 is CASSLELRAGGYTF. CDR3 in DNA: TGTGCCAGCAGCTTAGAACTCCGGGCTGGTGGCTACACCTTC. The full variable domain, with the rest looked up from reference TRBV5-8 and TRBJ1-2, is EAGVTQSPTHLIKTRGQQATLRCSPISGHTSVYWYQQALGLGLQFLLWYDEGEERNRGNFPPRFSGRQFPNYSSELNVNALELEDSALYLCASSLELRAGGYTFGSGTRLTVV.

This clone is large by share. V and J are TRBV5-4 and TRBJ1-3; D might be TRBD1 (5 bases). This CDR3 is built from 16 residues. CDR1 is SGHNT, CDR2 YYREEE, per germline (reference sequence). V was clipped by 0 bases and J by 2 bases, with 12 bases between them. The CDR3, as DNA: TGTGCCAGCAGCTTGGATCAGGGTAACCCTGGAAACACCATATATTTT. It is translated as CASSLDQGNPGNTIYF.

For the CDR3, the DNA is TGTGCCAGCAGCTTAGGACTGCCCTCCCAAGAGACCCAGTACTTC. Encoded protein: CASSLGLPSQETQYF. This rearrangement joins TRBV7-3 to TRBJ2-5; weak D call: TRBD2 (5 bases). The CDR3 consists of 15 residues. V was cut by 2 bases and J by 1 base, with 11 bases left in between. Germline V CDR1 and CDR2: SGHTA, FQGTGA.

CDR3 nucleotide sequence: TGTGCCAGCACCGACGGGACAGGGTACGATCAGCCCCAGCATTTT. Translated: CASTDGTGYDQPQHF. The chain uses TRBV6-6 and TRBJ1-5, with 9 bases aligning to TRBD1. CDR3 length: 15 amino acids. The ends lost 7 bases at V and 5 bases at J; junction bases unmatched: 9. From germline, CDR1 is MNHNY and CDR2 SVGAGI (reference sequence).

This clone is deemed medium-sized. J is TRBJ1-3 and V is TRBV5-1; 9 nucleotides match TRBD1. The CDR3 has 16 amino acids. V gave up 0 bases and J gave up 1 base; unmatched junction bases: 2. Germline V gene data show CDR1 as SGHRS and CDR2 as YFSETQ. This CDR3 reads CASSLAGTGSGNTIYF. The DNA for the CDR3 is TGCGCCAGCAGCTTGGCCGGGACAGGGTCTGGAAACACCATATATTTT.

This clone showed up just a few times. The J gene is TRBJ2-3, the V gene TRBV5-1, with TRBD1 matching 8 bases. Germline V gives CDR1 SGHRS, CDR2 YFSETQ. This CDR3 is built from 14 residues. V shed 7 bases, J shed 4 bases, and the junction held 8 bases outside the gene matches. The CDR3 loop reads CASAGQGASDTQYF. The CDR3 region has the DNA TGCGCCAGCGCGGGCCAGGGGGCGTCAGATACGCAGTATTTT.

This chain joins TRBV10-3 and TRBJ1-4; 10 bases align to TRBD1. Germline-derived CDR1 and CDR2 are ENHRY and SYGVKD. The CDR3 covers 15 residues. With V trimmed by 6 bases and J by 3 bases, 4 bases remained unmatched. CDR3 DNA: TGTGCCATCAGAACCGGGACAGGGGCTAATGAAAAACTGTTTTTT. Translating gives CAIRTGTGANEKLFF.

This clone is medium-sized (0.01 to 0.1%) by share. The CDR3 spells CASSLVGGVNYGYTF. In DNA, the CDR3 is TGTGCCAGCAGCTTGGTTGGGGGTGTAAACTATGGCTACACCTTC. The V call is TRBV5-5, the J call TRBJ1-2, with D possibly TRBD1 on 5 matching bases. The CDR3 loop spans 15 amino acids. V was shortened by 0 bases and J by 2 bases, with 11 bases between the two germline ends. CDR1 SGHKS and CDR2 YYEKEE come from the germline V gene (reference sequence).

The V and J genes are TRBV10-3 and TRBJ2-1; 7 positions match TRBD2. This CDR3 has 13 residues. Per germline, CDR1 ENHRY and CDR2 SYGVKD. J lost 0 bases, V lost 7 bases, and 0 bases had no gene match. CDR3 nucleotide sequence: TGTGCCATCACTAGCGGCTCCTACAATGAGCAGTTCTTC. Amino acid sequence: CAITSGSYNEQFF.

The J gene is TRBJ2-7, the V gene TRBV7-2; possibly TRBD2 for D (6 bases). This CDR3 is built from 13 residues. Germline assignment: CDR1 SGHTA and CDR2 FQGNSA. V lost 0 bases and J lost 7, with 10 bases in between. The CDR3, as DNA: TGTGCCAGCAGCTTAGCGGGAGGAGTTGAGCAGTACTTC. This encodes CASSLAGGVEQYF.

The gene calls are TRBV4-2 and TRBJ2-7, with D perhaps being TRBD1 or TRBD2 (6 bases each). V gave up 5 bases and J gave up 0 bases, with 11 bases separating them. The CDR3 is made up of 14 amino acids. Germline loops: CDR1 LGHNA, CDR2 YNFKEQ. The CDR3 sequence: CASSAGGSSYEQYF. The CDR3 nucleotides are TGTGCCAGCAGCGCCGGGGGCTCCTCCTACGAGCAGTACTTC.